The clone carrying this T cell receptor beta chain was counted only a few times. Its antigen is unknown. Reverse transcription of all isolated RNA meant that expressed TCRB transcripts were sequenced. Assay used: immunoSEQ multiplex PCR; TCRdb lists only in-frame clones, some missing. Here the sample spans about 240,000 clones, around 13% being singletons. The record originates from a study of beta chain features in type 1 diabetes. The length of the CDR3 is 13 residues. In germline, CDR1 is MNHNY, CDR2 SVGAGI (reference sequence). Trimming pared 7 bases from V and 5 bases from J, leaving 14 bases between. General study results and limits: Type 1 diabetes patients showed a moderate but significant shortening of TCRB CDR3s in all four CD4+ subsets.

The V and J genes are TRBV6-6 and TRBJ1-1; possibly TRBD1 for D (6 bases). The sequence was obtained from a man between 25 and 39 years old with type 1 diabetes. The sample was naive CD4+ T cells from blood. The CDR3 DNA sequence: TGTGCCAGCACCCACAGGGTAGAAACTGAAGCTTTCTTT. Translation: CASTHRVETEAFF.